This T cell receptor (beta chain) was identified during a study of CD8+CD57+ T cells in acquired aplastic anemia. The wider study: Sorted CD4+ and CD8+ cells yielded approximately 3.4 ug of DNA on average. Study-wide findings and caveats: For CD8+ Simpson's diversity, patients and controls showed no significant difference. Patients and controls shared twenty-nine CD8+ CDR3 sequences.

Using genomic DNA as the template, TCR beta VDJ and CDR3 profiling was carried out. TCRdb re-called the reads through MiXCR, storing one row per CDR3 protein. The sample consists of about 400,000 distinct CDR3 sequences, around 72% of them appearing once. This clonotype was detected ten times or more. The antigen is unknown. Germline loops: CDR1 SQVTM, CDR2 ANQGSEA. This CDR3 has 13 amino acids. Trimming cost V 5 bases and J 0 bases, with 10 bases left between them. Sample: sorted CD4+, CD8+, or CD8+CD57+ T cells (not recorded which) from PBMCs. The source of this sequence is a human donor in good health, serving as a control. V usage is TRBV29-1 and J usage is TRBJ1-1; the D is unclear. The CDR3 DNA reads as TGCAGCGTTTCTTCGGGGATGAACACTGAAGCTTTCTTT. As protein: CSVSSGMNTEAFF.